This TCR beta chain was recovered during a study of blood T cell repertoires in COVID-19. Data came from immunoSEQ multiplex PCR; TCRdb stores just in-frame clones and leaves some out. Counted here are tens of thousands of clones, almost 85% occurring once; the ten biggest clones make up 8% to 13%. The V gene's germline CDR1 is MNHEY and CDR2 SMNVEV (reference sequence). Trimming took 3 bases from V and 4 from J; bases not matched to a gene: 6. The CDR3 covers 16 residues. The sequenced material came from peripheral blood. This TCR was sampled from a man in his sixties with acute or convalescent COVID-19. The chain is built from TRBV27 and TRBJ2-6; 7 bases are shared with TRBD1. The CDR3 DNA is TGTGCCAGCAGTTTCAACAGGGGAGCCGGGGCCAACGTCCTGACTTTC. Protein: CASSFNRGAGANVLTF.